These 2 T cell receptor beta chains came from one sample sequenced in a study of regulatory T cells in long-lasting Graves disease. Time point defined: persistent/refractory GD, antithyroid drugs over 5 years with positive TRAb. PBMCs provided the RNA from which the TCR library was made. Arm-PCR with iRepertoire HTBI primers amplified the CDR3 regions for these TCR beta libraries. TCRdb passed the multiplex PCR reads through MiXCR, listing each CDR3 protein once. The sample comprises roughly 500,000 distinct CDR3 sequences, roughly 21% of which are singletons, and 7.1% rests with the top ten. The sequenced sample was peripheral blood mononuclear cells (PBMCs), obtained when the disease was refractory, from a patient treated with antithyroid drugs. These receptors came from a female donor with Graves disease.

This clonotype was counted ten times or more. This chain connects TRBV2 to TRBJ1-1; TRBD1 is a possible D gene (5 bases). The CDR3 runs to 13 residues. Germline-derived CDR1 and CDR2 are SNHLY and FYNNEI. The V and J ends lost 8 bases and 2 bases respectively, with 12 bases between them. CDR3 in amino acids: CASAKTANTEAFF. CDR3 nucleotides: TGTGCCAGCGCGAAGACAGCAAACACTGAAGCTTTCTTT. The whole variable domain, filled in from reference TRBV2 and TRBJ1-1, reads EPEVTQTPSHQVTQMGQEVILRCVPISNHLYFYWYRQILGQKVEFLVSFYNNEISEKSEIFDDQFSVERPDGSNFTLKIRSTKLEDSAMYFCASAKTANTEAFFGQGTRLTVV.

There are many counts of this clonotype. V and J are TRBV28 and TRBJ2-7; D is tentatively TRBD1 or TRBD2 (6 bases each). The V gene's germline CDR1 is MDHEN and CDR2 SYDVKM. This CDR3 has 15 amino acids. Trimming cost V 0 bases and J 3 bases, with 12 bases left between them. In nucleotides, the CDR3 is TGTGCCAGCAGTTTATGGGAGGGGGGTAACTACGAGCAGTACTTC. Amino acids: CASSLWEGGNYEQYF.